This is a list of T cell receptor beta chains from one sample in a study of T cell clones after liver transplantation. Sequencing was performed with immunoSEQ multiplex PCR; in TCRdb, only in-frame clones are kept and a portion is missing. The table lists 98,000 or so clones, around 86% of them singletons. The material sequenced was CD4+ T cells from blood, taken before liver transplant. Receptors were obtained from a human donor who received a liver transplant. CDR3s include the opening cysteine and the closing phenylalanine or tryptophan. Fields, in order: D gene, J gene, V gene, CDR3 DNA, CDR3 protein. A D gene is named only where the DNA matches it firmly.

>.|TRBJ2-2|TRBV7-8
TGTGCCAGCAGACAGAGAGGAGGATTAAACACCGGGGAGCTGTTTTTT
CASRQRGGLNTGELFF
>.|TRBJ1-2|TRBV27
TGTGCCAGCACCCCCGGGCCGAATAACTATGGCTACACCTTC
CASTPGPNNYGYTF
>TRBD1|TRBJ1-1|TRBV7-9
TGTGCCAGCAGCTTACAGGGGGCATTGAACACTGAAGCTTTCTTT
CASSLQGALNTEAFF
>.|TRBJ1-1|TRBV7-8
TGTGCCAGCAGCTTAGGTCAGGGACGGGCGAACACTGAAGCTTTCTTT
CASSLGQGRANTEAFF
>.|TRBJ1-2|TRBV6-5
TGTGCCAGCAGTACACAGCAGGGTCGCTATGGCTACACCTTC
CASSTQQGRYGYTF
>TRBD2|TRBJ2-3|TRBV7-2
TGTGCCAGCAGCTTACCTGGGACTAGCGGGGACTTCACAGATACGCAGTATTTT
CASSLPGTSGDFTDTQYF
>TRBD2|TRBJ2-5|TRBV11-2
TGTGCCAGCAGCTTAGGCGGGCTAGCGGAAGAGACCCAGTACTTC
CASSLGGLAEETQYF
>TRBD1|TRBJ1-2|TRBV2
TGTGCCAGCAGCCCTCTCAGGGGGCGGGCGGGCTATGGCTACACCTTC
CASSPLRGRAGYGYTF
>TRBD2|TRBJ2-2|TRBV2
TGTGCCAGCCGACTAGCGGGGTACACCGGGGAGCTGTTTTTT
CASRLAGYTGELFF
>.|TRBJ2-5|TRBV7-9
TGTGCCAGCAGCGGGGGCCCTCGGTTAGGGGAGACCCAGTACTTC
CASSGGPRLGETQYF